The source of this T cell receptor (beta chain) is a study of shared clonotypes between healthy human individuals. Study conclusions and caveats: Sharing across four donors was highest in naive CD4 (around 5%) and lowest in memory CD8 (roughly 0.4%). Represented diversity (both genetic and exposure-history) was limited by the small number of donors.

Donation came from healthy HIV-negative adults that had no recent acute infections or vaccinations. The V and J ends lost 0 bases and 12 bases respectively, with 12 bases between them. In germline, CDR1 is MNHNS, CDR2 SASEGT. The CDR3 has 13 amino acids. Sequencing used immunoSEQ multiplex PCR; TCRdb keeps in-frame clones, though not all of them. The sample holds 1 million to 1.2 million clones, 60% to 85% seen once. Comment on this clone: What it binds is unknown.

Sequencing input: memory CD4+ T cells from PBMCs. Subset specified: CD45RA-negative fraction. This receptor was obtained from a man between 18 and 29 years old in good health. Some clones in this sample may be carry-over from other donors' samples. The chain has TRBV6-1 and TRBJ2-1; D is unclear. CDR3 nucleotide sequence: TGTGCCAGCAGTGAAGCGAGACGGGTCAGGCAGTTCTTC. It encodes CASSEARRVRQFF.